This T cell receptor (beta chain) was recovered during a study of early T cells in non-severe SARS-CoV-2 infection (dated by TCRdb to the early 2020s). Study-level background: Bulk RNA from unsorted whole blood was used for TCR sequencing, so alpha and beta chains could not be paired.

As for this clonotype: The antigen it recognizes is unknown. Base qualities are not provided; no much larger clone lies one nucleotide away.

What the research found in general, with its limitations: VDJdb matching was skewed toward anti-spike CD8 responses, so virus-specific expansions were likely underestimated and private and CD4 specificities were missed.

Libraries were made using 5' RACE. The instrument was a NextSeq 500. Unique molecular identifiers were attached to individual cDNA molecules in the TCR library protocol so that sequencing error and PCR bias could be corrected. Both TCR alpha and beta chains were sequenced, and tight co-correlation was observed between alpha and beta sequence abundances in each sample. The authors' analysis ran thus. V gene, J gene and CDR3 annotation of TCR sequences was performed with Decombinator V4. TCRs were defined as expanded if a significant change between any two time points was detected under a Poisson model with p below 0.0001. Abundances of TCRs were expressed as counts per million after normalisation to the total number of TCRs sequenced in each sample. MAIT TCRs were defined by TRAV1-2 paired with TRAJ12, TRAJ20 or TRAJ33, and iNKT TCRs by TRAV10 paired with TRAJ18. VDJdb, accessed 1 November 2021, was searched for CMV, EBV and SARS-CoV-2 annotated TCRs, excluding TCRs annotated for multiple antigens. Using fastp trimming at Q25 and MiXCR clonotype assembly, TCRdb reanalyzed the public sequencing data and kept in-frame beta chains. Here each entry gathers all rows of one CDR3 protein and keeps the most common genes and DNA. The V and J calls, along with clone size, are taken from TCRdb and not from the paper's own processing. The sample includes 55,000 to 70,000 distinct CDR3 sequences, with around 4.6% observed a single time. The ten biggest clones cover approximately 5.4% of the sample.

Set within a cohort of healthcare workers in London, UK, this nested case-control study involved weekly PCR testing of nasopharyngeal swabs along with blood sampling. Healthcare workers were recruited during the week of the UK lockdown, between 23 and 31 March 2020, and followed weekly for up to about 16 weeks. Between the V and J ends, shortened by 1 base and 10 bases respectively, the junction contains 17 bases. Sequences MGHRA (CDR1) and YSYEKL (CDR2) are obtained from the germline V gene. The CDR3 starts with the cysteine, ends with the phenylalanine, and has 16 residues. The DNA shown is the 48-base CDR3, in frame from base 1.

The receptor's source is an adult who was a healthcare worker with PCR-confirmed SARS-CoV-2 infection or an uninfected control (not recorded which). Rearrangement joined TRBV4-1 to TRBJ1-6, with the D segment identity uncertain. Input material: whole blood. The CDR3 region: CASSQAFPEPDSPLHF. The nucleotide sequence reads TGCGCCAGCAGCCAAGCGTTCCCCGAGCCGGACTCACCCCTCCACTTT.